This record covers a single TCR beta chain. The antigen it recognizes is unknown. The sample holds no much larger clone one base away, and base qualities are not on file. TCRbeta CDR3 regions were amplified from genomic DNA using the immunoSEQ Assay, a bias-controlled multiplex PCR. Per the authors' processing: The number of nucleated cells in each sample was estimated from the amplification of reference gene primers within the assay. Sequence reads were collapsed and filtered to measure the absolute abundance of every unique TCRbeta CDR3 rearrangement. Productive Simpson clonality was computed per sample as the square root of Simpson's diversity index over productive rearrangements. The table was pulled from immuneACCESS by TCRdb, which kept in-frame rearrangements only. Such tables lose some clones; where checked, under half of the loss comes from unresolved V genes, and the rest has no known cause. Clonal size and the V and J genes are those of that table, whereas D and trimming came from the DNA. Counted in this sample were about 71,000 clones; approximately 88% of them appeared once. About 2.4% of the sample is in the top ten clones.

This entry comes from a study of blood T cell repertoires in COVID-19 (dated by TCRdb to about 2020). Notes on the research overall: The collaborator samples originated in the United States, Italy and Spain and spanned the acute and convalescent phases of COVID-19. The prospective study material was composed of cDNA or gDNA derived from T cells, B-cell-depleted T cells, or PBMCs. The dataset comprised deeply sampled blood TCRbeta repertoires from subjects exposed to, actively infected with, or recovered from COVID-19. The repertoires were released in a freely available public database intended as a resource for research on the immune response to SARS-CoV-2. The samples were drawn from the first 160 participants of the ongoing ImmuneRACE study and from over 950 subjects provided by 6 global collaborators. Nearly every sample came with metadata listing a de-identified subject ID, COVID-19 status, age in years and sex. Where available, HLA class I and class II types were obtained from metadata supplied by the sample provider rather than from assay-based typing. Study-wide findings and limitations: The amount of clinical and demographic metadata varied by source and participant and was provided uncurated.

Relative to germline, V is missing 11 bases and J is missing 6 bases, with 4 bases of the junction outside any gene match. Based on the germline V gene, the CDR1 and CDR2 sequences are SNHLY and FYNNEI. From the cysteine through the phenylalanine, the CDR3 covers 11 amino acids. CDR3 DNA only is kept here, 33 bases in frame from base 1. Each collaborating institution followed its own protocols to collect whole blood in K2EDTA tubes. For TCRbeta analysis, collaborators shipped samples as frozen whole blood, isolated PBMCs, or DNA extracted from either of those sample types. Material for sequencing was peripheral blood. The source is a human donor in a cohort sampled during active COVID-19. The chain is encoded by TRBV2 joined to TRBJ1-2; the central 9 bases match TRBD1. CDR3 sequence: CAGQGIHGYTF. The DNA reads TGTGCCGGACAGGGGATCCATGGCTACACCTTC.